The present T cell receptor beta chain was sequenced within a study of shared clonotypes between healthy human individuals. The study's findings and limits: Sampling was confined to blood; repertoires within tissues likely differ.

Germline CDR1 is MNHEY and CDR2 is SMNVEV (reference sequence). CDR3 length equals 14 residues. Trimming cost V 3 bases and J 5 bases; bases outside gene matches: 4. Naive CD8 populations comprised CD45RO-negative cells positively selected for CCR7, excluding terminally differentiated effector memory CD45RA+ cells. Sorted-subset replicate PCR reactions were performed with approximately 180 ng DNA, corresponding to 30,000 or so T cell genomes. The table came from immunoSEQ multiplex PCR; TCRdb's copy has only in-frame clones and leaves some out. The repertoire holds around 2.1 million clones, with about 93% as singletons. With regard to this clone: Its antigen remains unidentified.

Material: naive CD8+ T cells from PBMCs. The chain carries TRBV27 and TRBJ1-2; 9 nucleotides match TRBD1. The sequence came from a man in his late teens or twenties in good health. Some clones in this sample may be carry-over from other donors' samples. The CDR3 protein is CASSFHDRGYGYTF. DNA of the CDR3: TGTGCCAGCAGTTTTCACGACAGGGGGTATGGCTACACCTTC.